This paragraph covers one T cell receptor (beta chain) sequence. Antigen: not known. Repertoires were generated with immunoSEQ multiplex PCR, while TCRdb's copy carries only in-frame clones and drops some. The sample gives about 53,000 clones, about 88% of which show up once; 25% to 30% is in the top ten. Deletions cut 7 bases from V and 3 bases from J, with 19 bases between. Germline loops: CDR1 MNHEY, CDR2 SMNVEV (reference sequence). The CDR3 spans 15 residues. The source of the sample is a study of T cell responses to AZD1222 COVID-19 vaccine. Regarding the study as a whole: Spike regions recognized by vaccine-associated CD4 TCRs spanned the protein, led by 160-218 and 743-854. Only six or seven AZD1222 recipients were seropositive at baseline. Clonal diversity was possibly underestimated; the donors were predominantly white British and more often female.

This rearrangement joins TRBV27 to TRBJ2-7, with D possibly being TRBD2 (5 bases). The TCR originated in an adult in good health. This specimen was peripheral blood, taken on day 0 of AZD1222 vaccination. The CDR3 nucleotides read TGTGCCAGCACCCTCTCTGTCCGGGGTATCTACGAGCAGTACTTC. As protein: CASTLSVRGIYEQYF.